This T cell receptor beta chain was documented in a study of T cell responses to AZD1222 COVID-19 vaccine. Study-level background: Analysis merged second doses at about 4 or about 12 weeks.

The germline gives CDR1 ENHRY, CDR2 SYGVKD. CDR3 length equals 14 residues. The ends lost 2 bases at V and 9 bases at J; junction bases unmatched: 5. Assay: immunoSEQ multiplex PCR; the TCRdb copy retains only in-frame clones and omits some. The top ten clones hold about 9.4% of a sample with 55,000 to 85,000 clones, roughly 89% of them seen once. Study-wide points: Clonal diversity was possibly underestimated; the donors were predominantly white British and more often female. It was only a handful of AZD1222 recipients who were seropositive at baseline. Spike regions recognized by vaccine-associated CD4 TCRs spanned the protein, led by 160-218 and 743-854.

Regarding this clone: What it binds is unknown.

This clonotype was obtained from an adult in good health. The input for sequencing was peripheral blood, taken on day 0 of AZD1222 vaccination. The rearrangement joins TRBV10-3 to TRBJ2-1; 9 bases are a match to TRBD2. The CDR3 reads CAISETRGGGEQFF. CDR3 bases: TGTGCCATCAGTGAGACGCGGGGGGGCGGTGAGCAGTTCTTC.